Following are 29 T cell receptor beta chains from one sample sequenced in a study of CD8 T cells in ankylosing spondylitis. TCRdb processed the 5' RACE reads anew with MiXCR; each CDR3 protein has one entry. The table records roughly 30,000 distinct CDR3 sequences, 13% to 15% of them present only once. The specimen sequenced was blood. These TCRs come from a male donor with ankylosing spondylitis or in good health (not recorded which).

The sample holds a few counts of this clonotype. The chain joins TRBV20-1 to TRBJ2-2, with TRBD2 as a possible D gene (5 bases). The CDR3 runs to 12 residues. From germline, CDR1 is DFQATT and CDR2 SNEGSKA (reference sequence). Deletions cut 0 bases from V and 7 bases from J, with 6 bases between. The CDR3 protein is CSAREAGGELFF. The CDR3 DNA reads TGCAGTGCTAGAGAGGCGGGCGGGGAGCTGTTTTTT.

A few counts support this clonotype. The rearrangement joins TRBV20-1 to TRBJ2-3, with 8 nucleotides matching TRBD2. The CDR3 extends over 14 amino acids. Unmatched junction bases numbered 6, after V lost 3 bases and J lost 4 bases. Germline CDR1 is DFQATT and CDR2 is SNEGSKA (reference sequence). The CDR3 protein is CSASSGIVSDTQYF. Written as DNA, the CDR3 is TGCAGTGCTAGTAGCGGGATAGTTTCAGATACGCAGTATTTT.

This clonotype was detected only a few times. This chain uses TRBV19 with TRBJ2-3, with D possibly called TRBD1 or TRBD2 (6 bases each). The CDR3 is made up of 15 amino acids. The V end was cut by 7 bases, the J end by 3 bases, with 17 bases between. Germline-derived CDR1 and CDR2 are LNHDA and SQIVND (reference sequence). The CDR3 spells CASTRTGAPTDTQYF. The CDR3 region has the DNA TGTGCCAGTACCAGAACGGGGGCGCCAACAGATACGCAGTATTTT.

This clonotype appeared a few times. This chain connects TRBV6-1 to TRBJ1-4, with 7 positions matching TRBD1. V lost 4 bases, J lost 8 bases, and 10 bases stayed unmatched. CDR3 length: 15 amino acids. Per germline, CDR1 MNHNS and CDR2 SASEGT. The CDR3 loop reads CASSVRDSRREKLFF. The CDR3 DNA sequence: TGTGCCAGCAGTGTCCGGGACAGCCGAAGAGAAAAACTGTTTTTT.

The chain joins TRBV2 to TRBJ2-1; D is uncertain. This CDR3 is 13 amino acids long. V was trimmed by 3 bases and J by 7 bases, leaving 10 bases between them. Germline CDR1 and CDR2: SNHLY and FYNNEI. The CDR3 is CASSEARLNEQFF. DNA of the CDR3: TGTGCCAGCAGTGAGGCCAGACTTAATGAGCAGTTCTTC.

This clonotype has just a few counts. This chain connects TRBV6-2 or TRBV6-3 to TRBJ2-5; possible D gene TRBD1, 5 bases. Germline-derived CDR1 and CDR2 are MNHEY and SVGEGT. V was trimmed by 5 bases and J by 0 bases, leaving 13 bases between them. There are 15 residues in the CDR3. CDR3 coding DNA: TGTGCCAGCAGTCCCTACCGACAGAACCAAGAGACCCAGTACTTC. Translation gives CASSPYRQNQETQYF.

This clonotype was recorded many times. The CDR3 coding sequence is TGTGCCAGCAGCCTCCAGGGGTACAATTCACCCCTCCACTTT. Amino acids: CASSLQGYNSPLHF. The chain carries TRBV3-1 and TRBJ1-6, with D perhaps matching TRBD1 (6 bases). Germline values: CDR1 LGHDT, CDR2 YNNKEL (reference sequence). V lost 4 bases to trimming and J lost 7 bases, with 11 bases between them. The CDR3 spans 14 residues.

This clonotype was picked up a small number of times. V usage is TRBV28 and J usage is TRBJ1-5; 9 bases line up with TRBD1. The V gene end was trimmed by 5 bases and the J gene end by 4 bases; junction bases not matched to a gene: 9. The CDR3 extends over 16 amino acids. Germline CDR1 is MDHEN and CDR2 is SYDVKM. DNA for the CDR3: TGTGCCAGCAGTGCCCGAACAGGGGGCGGAAATCAGCCCCAGCATTTT. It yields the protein CASSARTGGGNQPQHF.

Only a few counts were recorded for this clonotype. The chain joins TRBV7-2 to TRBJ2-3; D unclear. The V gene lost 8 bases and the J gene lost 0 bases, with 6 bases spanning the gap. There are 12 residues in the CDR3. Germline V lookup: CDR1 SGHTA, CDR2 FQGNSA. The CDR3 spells CASGQSTDTQYF. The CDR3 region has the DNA TGTGCCAGCGGCCAGAGCACAGATACGCAGTATTTT.

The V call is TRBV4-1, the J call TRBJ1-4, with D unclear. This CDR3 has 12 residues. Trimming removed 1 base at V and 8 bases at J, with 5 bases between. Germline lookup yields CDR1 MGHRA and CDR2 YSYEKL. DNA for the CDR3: TGCGCCAGCAGCCAAGTGTACGAAAAACTGTTTTTT. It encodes CASSQVYEKLFF.

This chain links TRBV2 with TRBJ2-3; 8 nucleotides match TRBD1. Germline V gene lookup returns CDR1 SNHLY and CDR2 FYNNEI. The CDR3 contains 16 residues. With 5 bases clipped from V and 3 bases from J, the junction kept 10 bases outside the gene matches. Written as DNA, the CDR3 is TGTGCCAGCAGTAGTCCGACAGGGGACGGGACAGATACGCAGTATTTT. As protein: CASSSPTGDGTDTQYF.

DNA for the CDR3: TGTGCCAGTAGTACCCAGCGGGGGCTCAATGAGCAGTTCTTC. Translation: CASSTQRGLNEQFF. V gene TRBV19 combines with J gene TRBJ2-1; 8 bases align to TRBD2. The ends lost 4 bases at V and 6 bases at J; junction bases unmatched: 5. CDR1 and CDR2 from the germline V gene are LNHDA and SQIVND (reference sequence). This CDR3 is 14 amino acids long.

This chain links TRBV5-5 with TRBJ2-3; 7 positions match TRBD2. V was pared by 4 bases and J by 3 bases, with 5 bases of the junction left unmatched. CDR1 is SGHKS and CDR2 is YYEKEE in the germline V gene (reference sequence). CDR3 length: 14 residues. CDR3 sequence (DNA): TGTGCCAGCAGCCCCCGGGACTATACAGATACGCAGTATTTT. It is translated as CASSPRDYTDTQYF.

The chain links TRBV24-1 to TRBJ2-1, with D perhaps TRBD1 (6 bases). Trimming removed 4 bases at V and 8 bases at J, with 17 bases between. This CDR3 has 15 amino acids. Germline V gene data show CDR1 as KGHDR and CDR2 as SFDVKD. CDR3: CATSDPGTTLHEQFF. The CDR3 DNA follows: TGTGCCACCAGTGACCCCGGGACAACGCTCCATGAGCAGTTCTTC.

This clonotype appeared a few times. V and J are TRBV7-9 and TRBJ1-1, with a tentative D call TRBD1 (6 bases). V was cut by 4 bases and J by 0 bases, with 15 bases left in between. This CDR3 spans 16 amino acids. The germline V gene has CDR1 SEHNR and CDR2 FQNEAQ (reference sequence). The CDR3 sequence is CASSSRGSRLNTEAFF. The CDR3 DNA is TGTGCCAGCAGCTCCAGGGGTAGCCGCTTGAACACTGAAGCTTTCTTT.

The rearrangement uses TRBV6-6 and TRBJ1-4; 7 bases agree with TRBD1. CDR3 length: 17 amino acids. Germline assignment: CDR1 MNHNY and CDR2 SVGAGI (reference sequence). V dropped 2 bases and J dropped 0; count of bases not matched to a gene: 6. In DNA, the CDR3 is TGTGCCAGCAGTTACAGGGGGCAGACCACAACTAATGAAAAACTGTTTTTT. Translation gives CASSYRGQTTTNEKLFF.

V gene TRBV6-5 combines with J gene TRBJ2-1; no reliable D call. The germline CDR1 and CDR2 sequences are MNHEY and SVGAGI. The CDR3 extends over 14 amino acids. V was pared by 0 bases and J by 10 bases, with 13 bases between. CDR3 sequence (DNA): TGTGCCAGCAGTTACTCGTCCAGGACGCTAGAGCAGTTCTTC. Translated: CASSYSSRTLEQFF.

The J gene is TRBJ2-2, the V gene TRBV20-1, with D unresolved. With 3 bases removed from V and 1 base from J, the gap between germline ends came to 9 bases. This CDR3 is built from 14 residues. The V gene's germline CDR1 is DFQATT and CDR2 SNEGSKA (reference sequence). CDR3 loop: CSARARGNTGELFF. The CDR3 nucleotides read TGCAGTGCTAGGGCGAGAGGGAACACCGGGGAGCTGTTTTTT.

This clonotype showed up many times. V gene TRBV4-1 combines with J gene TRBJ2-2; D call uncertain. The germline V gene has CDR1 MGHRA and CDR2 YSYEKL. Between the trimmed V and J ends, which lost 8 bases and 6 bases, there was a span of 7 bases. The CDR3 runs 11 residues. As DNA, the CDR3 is TGCGCCAGCCGAAGGGCCGGGGAGCTGTTTTTT. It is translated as CASRRAGELFF.

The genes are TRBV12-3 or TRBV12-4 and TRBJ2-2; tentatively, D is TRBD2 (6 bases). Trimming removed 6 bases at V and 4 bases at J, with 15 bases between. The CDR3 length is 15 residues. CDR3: CASRGVSGGTGELFF. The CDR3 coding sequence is TGTGCCAGCAGAGGGGTCTCCGGGGGCACCGGGGAGCTGTTTTTT.

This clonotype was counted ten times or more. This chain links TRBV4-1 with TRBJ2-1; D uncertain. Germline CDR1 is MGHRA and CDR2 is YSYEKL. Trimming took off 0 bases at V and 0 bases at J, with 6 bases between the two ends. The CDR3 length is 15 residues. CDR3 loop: CASSQEIGSYNEQFF. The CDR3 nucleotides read TGCGCCAGCAGCCAAGAGATTGGCTCCTACAATGAGCAGTTCTTC.

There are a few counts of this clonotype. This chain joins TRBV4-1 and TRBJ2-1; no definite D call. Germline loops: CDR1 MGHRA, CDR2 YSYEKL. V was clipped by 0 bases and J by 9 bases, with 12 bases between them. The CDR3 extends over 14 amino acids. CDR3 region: CASSQDIRASEQFF. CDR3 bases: TGCGCCAGCAGCCAAGATATAAGGGCGAGTGAGCAGTTCTTC.

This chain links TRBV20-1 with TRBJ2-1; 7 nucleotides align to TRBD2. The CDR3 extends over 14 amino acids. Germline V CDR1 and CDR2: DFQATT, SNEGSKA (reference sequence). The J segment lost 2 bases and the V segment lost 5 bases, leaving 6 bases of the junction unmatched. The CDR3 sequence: CSASAAGTYNEQFF. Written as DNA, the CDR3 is TGCAGTGCTTCGGCAGCGGGGACCTACAATGAGCAGTTCTTC.

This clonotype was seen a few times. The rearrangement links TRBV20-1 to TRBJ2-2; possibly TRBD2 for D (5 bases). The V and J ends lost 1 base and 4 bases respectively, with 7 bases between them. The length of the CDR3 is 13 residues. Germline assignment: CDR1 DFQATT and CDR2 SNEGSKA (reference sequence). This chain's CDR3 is CSARGGLTGELFF. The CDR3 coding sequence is TGCAGTGCTAGAGGTGGACTCACCGGGGAGCTGTTTTTT.

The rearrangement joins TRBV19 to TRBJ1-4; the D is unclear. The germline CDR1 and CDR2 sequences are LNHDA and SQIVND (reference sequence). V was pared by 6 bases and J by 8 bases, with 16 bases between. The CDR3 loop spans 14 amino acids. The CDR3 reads CASRRRQETEKLFF. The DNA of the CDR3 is TGTGCCAGTAGACGGAGACAAGAAACCGAAAAACTGTTTTTT.

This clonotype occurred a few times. This chain's CDR3 is CSVMGGSNTGELFF. The CDR3 DNA sequence: TGCAGCGTTATGGGGGGATCGAACACCGGGGAGCTGTTTTTT. V usage is TRBV29-1 and J usage is TRBJ2-2; maybe TRBD2 (6 bases). The CDR3 extends over 14 amino acids. The V end lost 5 bases, the J end lost 0 bases, and 10 bases lay between the germline ends. The germline gives CDR1 SQVTM, CDR2 ANQGSEA.

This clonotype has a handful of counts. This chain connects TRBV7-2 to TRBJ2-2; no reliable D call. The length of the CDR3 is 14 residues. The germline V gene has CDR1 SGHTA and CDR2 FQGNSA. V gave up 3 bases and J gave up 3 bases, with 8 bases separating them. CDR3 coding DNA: TGTGCCAGCAGCTTGGATCGGTACACCGGGGAGCTGTTTTTT. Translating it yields CASSLDRYTGELFF.

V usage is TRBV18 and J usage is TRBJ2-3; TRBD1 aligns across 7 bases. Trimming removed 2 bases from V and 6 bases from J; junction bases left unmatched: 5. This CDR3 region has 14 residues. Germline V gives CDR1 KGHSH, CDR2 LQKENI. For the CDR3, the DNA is TGTGCCAGCTCACCAGGGCCGACAGGGGATACGCAGTATTTT. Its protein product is CASSPGPTGDTQYF.

The CDR3 is CASKYGQGAGLPLHF. CDR3 DNA sequence: TGTGCCAGCAAATACGGACAGGGGGCAGGACTACCCCTCCACTTT. The chain combines TRBV28 with TRBJ1-6; 11 bases are shared with TRBD1. V shed 7 bases, J shed 12 bases, and the junction held 11 bases outside the gene matches. The CDR3 extends over 15 amino acids. Germline V CDR1 and CDR2: MDHEN, SYDVKM.